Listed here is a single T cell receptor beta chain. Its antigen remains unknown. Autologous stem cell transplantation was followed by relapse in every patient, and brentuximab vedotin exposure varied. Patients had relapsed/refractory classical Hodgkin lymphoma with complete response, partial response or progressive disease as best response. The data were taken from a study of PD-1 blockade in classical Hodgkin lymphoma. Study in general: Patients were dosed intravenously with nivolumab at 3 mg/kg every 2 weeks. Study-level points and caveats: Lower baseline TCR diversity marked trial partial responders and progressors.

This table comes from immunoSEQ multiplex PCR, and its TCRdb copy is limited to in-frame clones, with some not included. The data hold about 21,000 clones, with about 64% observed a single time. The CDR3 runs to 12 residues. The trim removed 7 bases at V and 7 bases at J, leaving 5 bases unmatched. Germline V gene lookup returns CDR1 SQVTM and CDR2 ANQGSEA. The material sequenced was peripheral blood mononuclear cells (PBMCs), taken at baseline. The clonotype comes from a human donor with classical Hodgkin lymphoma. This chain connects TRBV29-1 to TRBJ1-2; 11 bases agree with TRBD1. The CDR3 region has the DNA TGCAGCGGAGGACAGGGGGCTGCTGGCTACACCTTC. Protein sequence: CSGGQGAAGYTF.